These 10 T cell receptor beta chains were sequenced from one sample in a study of CD8 T cells in ankylosing spondylitis. TCRdb itself ran the 5' RACE reads through MiXCR, one entry per CDR3 protein. The sample lists approximately 400,000 distinct CDR3 sequences; more than 15% were seen once. General study results and limits: Roughly eight highly homologous variants made up a TCR beta motif that seemed to typify ankylosing spondylitis blood.

No antigens are known for them. Sequencing was performed on blood, either unsorted or a sorted T cell fraction (not recorded which). These receptors all come from a male donor with ankylosing spondylitis.

The rearrangement joins TRBV20-1 to TRBJ1-2, with TRBD1 matching over 7 bases. CDR1 is DFQATT and CDR2 is SNEGSKA in the germline V gene (reference sequence). The CDR3 contains 14 residues. V trimming: 4 bases; J trimming: 0 bases; junction bases outside the gene matches: 5. CDR3 amino acids: CSATQQGSNYGYTF. The CDR3 coding sequence is TGCAGTGCTACCCAACAGGGGTCTAACTATGGCTACACCTTC.

The chain links TRBV5-1 to TRBJ2-2, with 11 bases matching TRBD2. CDR1 SGHRS and CDR2 YFSETQ come from the germline V gene. V was clipped by 6 bases and J by 3 bases; unmatched bases: 4. The CDR3 runs 15 residues. CDR3 protein: CASTTSGGDTGELFF. The CDR3, as DNA: TGCGCCAGCACAACTAGCGGGGGAGACACCGGGGAGCTGTTTTTT.

The J gene is TRBJ2-7, the V gene TRBV12-3 or TRBV12-4; D is unresolved. This CDR3 region has 12 residues. Trimming took off 2 bases at V and 10 bases at J, with 12 bases between the two ends. CDR3 nucleotide sequence: TGTGCCAGCAGTTTAACCCGACCGATTCAGTACTTC. Protein product: CASSLTRPIQYF.

Remarks on this clonotype: The junction differs from germline at one of its ends, possibly a read error. The chain links TRBV2 to TRBJ2-1, with 9 bases matching TRBD2. The length of the CDR3 is 14 residues. The germline gives CDR1 SNHLY, CDR2 FYNNEI. DNA of the CDR3: TGTGCCAGCAGTCAAGCGGGGGGCCGTTATGAGCAGTTCTTC. As protein: CASSQAGGRYEQFF.

This clonotype occurred many times. The chain links TRBV7-2 to TRBJ2-1; TRBD1 matches 11 bases. Trimming at V came to 4 bases and at J to 10 bases, leaving 6 bases not matched to a gene. Germline loops: CDR1 SGHTA, CDR2 FQGNSA. CDR3 size: 14 residues. As DNA, the CDR3 is TGTGCCAGCAGCTACCGGACAGGGGGCTTAGAGCAGTTCTTC. As protein: CASSYRTGGLEQFF. The variable domain in full, completed from reference TRBV7-2 and TRBJ2-1, reads GAGVSQSPSNKVTEKGKDVELRCDPISGHTALYWYRQSLGQGLEFLIYFQGNSAPDKSGLPSDRFSAERTGGSVSTLTIQRTQQEDSAVYLCASSYRTGGLEQFFGPGTRLTVL.

This clonotype came up many times. The rearrangement uses TRBV3-1 and TRBJ1-6; 8 nucleotides match TRBD1. The CDR3 has 15 amino acids. CDR1 is LGHDT and CDR2 is YNNKEL in the germline V gene (reference sequence). V dropped 4 bases and J dropped 6; count of bases not matched to a gene: 5. CDR3 protein: CASSPQGQGNSPLHF. The CDR3 DNA is TGTGCCAGCAGCCCCCAAGGACAGGGTAATTCACCCCTCCACTTT.

This clonotype has only a few counts. This sequence joins TRBV29-1 and TRBJ1-1, with D hard to call. This CDR3 comprises 12 residues. Between the trimmed V and J ends, which lost 5 bases and 3 bases, there was a span of 10 bases. Germline-derived CDR1 and CDR2 are SQVTM and ANQGSEA. Written as DNA, the CDR3 is TGCAGCGTTCAAGTGGGTGACACTGAAGCTTTCTTT. This codes for CSVQVGDTEAFF.

In this sample, this clonotype turned up a few times. The chain links TRBV20-1 to TRBJ2-4; 11 nucleotides agree with TRBD2. The V gene's germline CDR1 is DFQATT and CDR2 SNEGSKA (reference sequence). This CDR3 comprises 18 residues. With V trimmed by 4 bases and J by 0 bases, 11 bases remained unmatched. The CDR3, as DNA: TGCAGTGCTACCAGACTAGCGGGGATGGGGCTAGCCAAAAACATTCAGTACTTC. Its translation is CSATRLAGMGLAKNIQYF.

This clonotype occurred a few times. V gene TRBV6-5 combines with J gene TRBJ2-1; a weak D match, TRBD2 (6 bases). The CDR3 totals 16 residues. Germline assignment: CDR1 MNHEY and CDR2 SVGAGI. The germline V and J ends were trimmed by 1 base and 1 base, with 11 bases remaining between them. The CDR3 bases are TGTGCCAGCAGTTACTTAAGACTAGGGTCCTACAATGAGCAGTTCTTC. This gives the protein CASSYLRLGSYNEQFF.

This clonotype has a handful of counts. This chain uses TRBV28 with TRBJ1-4; tentative D call: TRBD1 (6 bases). Trimming removed 5 bases from V and 6 bases from J, with 13 bases in between. CDR3 length: 14 amino acids. Germline V lookup: CDR1 MDHEN, CDR2 SYDVKM. CDR3 sequence (DNA): TGTGCCAGCAGTACCCCGGGACACCATGAAAAACTGTTTTTT. This sequence encodes CASSTPGHHEKLFF. Full variable domain (missing parts from reference TRBV28 and TRBJ1-4): DVKVTQSSRYLVKRTGEKVFLECVQDMDHENMFWYRQDPGLGLRLIYFSYDVKMKEKGDIPEGYSVSREKKERFSLILESASTNQTSMYLCASSTPGHHEKLFFGSGTQLSVL.